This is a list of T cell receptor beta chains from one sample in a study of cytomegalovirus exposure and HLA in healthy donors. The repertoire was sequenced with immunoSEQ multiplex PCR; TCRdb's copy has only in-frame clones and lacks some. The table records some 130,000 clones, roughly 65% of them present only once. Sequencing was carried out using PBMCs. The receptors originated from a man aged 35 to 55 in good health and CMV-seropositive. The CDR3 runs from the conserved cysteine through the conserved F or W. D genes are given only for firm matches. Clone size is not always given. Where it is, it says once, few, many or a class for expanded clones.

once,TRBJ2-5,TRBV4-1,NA,TGCGCCAGCAGCCAAGATGGGGGGACGGGGGAGACCCAGTACTTC,CASSQDGGTGETQYF
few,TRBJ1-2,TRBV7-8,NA,TGTGCCAGCAGCCCGCAGGGTGTGGCTAACTATGGCTACACCTTC,CASSPQGVANYGYTF
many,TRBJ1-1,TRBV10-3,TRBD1,TGTGCCATCAGTCAACAGGGGACTGAAGCTTTCTTT,CAISQQGTEAFF
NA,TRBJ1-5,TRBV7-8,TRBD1,TGTGCCAGCAGCCCCTACTTCGGACAGGGAGGCAATCAGCCCCAGCATTTT,CASSPYFGQGGNQPQHF
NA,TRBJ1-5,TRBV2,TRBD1,TGTGCCAGCAGCCAGGGGGTTGGTGTTCAGCCCCAGCATTTT,CASSQGVGVQPQHF
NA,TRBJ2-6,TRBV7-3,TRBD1,TGTGCCAGCAGCTCAGGGACAGGGTTTGGGGCCAACGTCCTGACTTTC,CASSSGTGFGANVLTF
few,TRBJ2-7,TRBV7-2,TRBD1,TGTGCCAGCAGCTCCCCCGGGACAGGGAGGTACGAGCAGTACTTC,CASSSPGTGRYEQYF
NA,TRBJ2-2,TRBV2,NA,TGTGCCAGCAGTGAAGCGTTAGGGAGGTACGGCGGGGAGCTGTTTTTT,CASSEALGRYGGELFF
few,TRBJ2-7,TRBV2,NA,TGTGCCAGCAGCGTCAGGGGCATGAGCGACGAGCAGTACTTC,CASSVRGMSDEQYF
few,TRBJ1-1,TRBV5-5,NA,TGTGCCAGCAGCTTGAGGGGGAACACTGAAGCTTTCTTT,CASSLRGNTEAFF
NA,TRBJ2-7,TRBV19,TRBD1,TGTGCCAGTAACCCGGGACAGAGCTACGAGCAGTACTTC,CASNPGQSYEQYF
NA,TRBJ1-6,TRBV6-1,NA,TGTGCCAGCAGTGAGGACTTCCCCAACTATAATTCACCCCTCCACTTT,CASSEDFPNYNSPLHF
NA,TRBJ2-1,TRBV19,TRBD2,TGTGCCAGTAAAAATAGCGGGGGGTACTACAATGAGCAGTTCTTC,CASKNSGGYYNEQFF
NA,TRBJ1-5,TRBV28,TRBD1,TGTGCCAGCAGTTTATGGACAGGGGGAGGCAATCAGCCCCAGCATTTT,CASSLWTGGGNQPQHF
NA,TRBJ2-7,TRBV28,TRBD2,TGTGCCAGCAGCTCGGTGACTAGCGACCTCTACGAGCAGTACTTC,CASSSVTSDLYEQYF
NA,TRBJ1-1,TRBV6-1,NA,TGTGCCAGCAGGTGGACAGTGAACACTGAAGCTTTCTTT,CASRWTVNTEAFF
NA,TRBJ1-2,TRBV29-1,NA,TGCAGCGTTGGCGAGGGCAGGGAGGTAGGCTACACCTTC,CSVGEGREVGYTF
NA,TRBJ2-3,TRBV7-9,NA,TGTGCCAGCAGCCCCCAGGGGTGGGCAGATACGCAGTATTTT,CASSPQGWADTQYF
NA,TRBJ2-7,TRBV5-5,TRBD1,TGTGCCAGCAGCTTACCGGGACAGGGGTACGAGCAGTACTTC,CASSLPGQGYEQYF
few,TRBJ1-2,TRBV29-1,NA,TGCAGCGTTGGGGAAGGGGGTGGCTACACCTTC,CSVGEGGGYTF
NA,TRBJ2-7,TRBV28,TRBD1,TGTGCCAGCTATAACACAGGGGGCAGCTCCTACGAGCAGTACTTC,CASYNTGGSSYEQYF
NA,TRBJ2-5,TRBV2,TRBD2,TGTGCCAGCAAGAGGACTAGCGGTCTTCAAGAGACCCAGTACTTC,CASKRTSGLQETQYF
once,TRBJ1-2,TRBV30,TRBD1,TGTGCCTGGGAGGCCGGGACAGGGGGCTATGGCTACACCTTC,CAWEAGTGGYGYTF
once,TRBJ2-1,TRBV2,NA,TGTGCCAGCAGGCCCCCAGCCGGGAATGAGCAGTTCTTC,CASRPPAGNEQFF
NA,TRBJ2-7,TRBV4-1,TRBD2,TGCGCCAGCAGCCGAACTAGCGACCCCTACGAGCAGTACTTC,CASSRTSDPYEQYF
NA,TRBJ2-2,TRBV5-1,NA,TGCGCCAGCAGCTTGGGCGGAGGGTACACCGGGGAGCTGTTTTTT,CASSLGGGYTGELFF
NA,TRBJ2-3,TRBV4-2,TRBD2,TGTGCCAGCAGCCCTGGGGGGGGGAGCACAGATACGCAGTATTTT,CASSPGGGSTDTQYF
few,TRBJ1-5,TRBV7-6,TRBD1,TGTGCCAGCAGCCGGGACAGGGGCAATCAGCCCCAGCATTTT,CASSRDRGNQPQHF
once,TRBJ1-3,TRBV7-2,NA,TGTGCCAGCAGCCCAGGAAGGGCCAGGGGCTCTGGAAACACCATATATTTT,CASSPGRARGSGNTIYF
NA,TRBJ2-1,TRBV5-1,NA,TGCGCCAGCAGCTTGTTACGGGACTCCTACAATGAGCAGTTCTTC,CASSLLRDSYNEQFF